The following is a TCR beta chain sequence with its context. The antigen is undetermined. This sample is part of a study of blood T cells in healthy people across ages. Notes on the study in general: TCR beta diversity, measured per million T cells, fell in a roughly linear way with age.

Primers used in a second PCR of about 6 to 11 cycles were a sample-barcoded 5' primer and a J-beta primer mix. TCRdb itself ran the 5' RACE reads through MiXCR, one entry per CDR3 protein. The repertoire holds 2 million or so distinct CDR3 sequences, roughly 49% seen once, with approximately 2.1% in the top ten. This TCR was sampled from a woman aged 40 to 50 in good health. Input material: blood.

CDR3 coding DNA: TGCAGTGCTAGCAACCCCAGGGCTTGGGCAGATACGCAGTATTTT. It codes for CSASNPRAWADTQYF. The chain couples TRBV20-1 to TRBJ2-3, with D perhaps TRBD1 (5 bases). Germline CDR1 reads DFQATT; CDR2 reads SNEGSKA (reference sequence). V lost 3 bases to trimming and J lost 4 bases, with 17 bases between them. CDR3 length: 15 amino acids.